One and the same sample provided the 5 T cell receptor beta chains below, sequenced in a study of blood T cell repertoires in COVID-19. Clones were read by immunoSEQ multiplex PCR, and TCRdb kept only the in-frame ones, dropping some. Among approximately 160,000 clones listed, around 81% were seen once. The sequenced sample was PBMCs or T cells enriched from blood (not recorded which). The receptor source for this set is a man aged 40-49 years who had recovered from COVID-19.

V is TRBV9 and J is TRBJ2-1; D perhaps matches TRBD2 (5 bases). The V end was cut by 2 bases, the J end by 2 bases, with 11 bases between. Per the germline V gene, CDR1 is SGDLS and CDR2 is YYNGEE. The CDR3 totals 15 residues. CDR3 loop: CASSVSLAPYNEQFF. The CDR3 DNA reads TGTGCCAGCAGCGTGTCTCTAGCCCCCTACAATGAGCAGTTCTTC.

CDR3 protein: CASSASGQGAYEQYF. Here the CDR3 DNA reads TGTGCCAGCAGCGCCTCTGGACAGGGGGCTTACGAGCAGTACTTC. This chain uses TRBV9 with TRBJ2-7, with TRBD1 matching over 11 bases. CDR3 length: 15 amino acids. Germline CDR1 is SGDLS and CDR2 is YYNGEE. The V gene end was trimmed by 3 bases and the J gene end by 4 bases; junction bases not matched to a gene: 6.

The CDR3 spells CASSQARVTEAFF. In DNA form, the CDR3 reads TGTGCCAGCAGCCAAGCCCGGGTCACTGAAGCTTTCTTT. The chain joins TRBV14 to TRBJ1-1; D uncertain. The V and J ends lost 1 base and 4 bases respectively, with 7 bases between them. Germline V gene sequence: CDR1 SGHDN, CDR2 FVKESK. The CDR3 consists of 13 residues.

The rearrangement uses TRBV2 and TRBJ2-3; D not resolved. Trimming took off 6 bases at V and 0 bases at J, with 7 bases between the two ends. CDR1 SNHLY and CDR2 FYNNEI come from the germline V gene. The CDR3 loop spans 13 amino acids. The CDR3 DNA follows: TGTGCCAGCAGGCGACAAAGCACAGATACGCAGTATTTT. This sequence encodes CASRRQSTDTQYF.

This chain uses TRBV11-2 with TRBJ1-5; 7 positions match TRBD1. Per the germline V gene, CDR1 is SGHAT and CDR2 is FQNNGV. The CDR3 loop spans 14 amino acids. Trimming removed 5 bases from V and 4 bases from J; junction bases left unmatched: 5. The CDR3: CASSRTGDNQPQHF. In DNA form, the CDR3 reads TGTGCCAGCAGCCGGACAGGAGATAATCAGCCCCAGCATTTT.